These T cell receptor beta chains were read from a single sample in a study of PD-L1 blockade in urothelial cancer. TCRdb's table, derived via immunoSEQ multiplex PCR, lists solely in-frame clones and lacks some. Found here are around 110,000 clones, around 89% of them singletons; the top ten hold about 1.5%. The sample consisted of PBMCs, taken around atezolizumab (anti-PD-L1) treatment. These TCRs come from a man in his 60s with urothelial cancer. The conserved cysteine and the conserved F or W are not part of the CDR3 here.

ASSTGQRGTEAF	TRBV19	TRBJ1-1	12
ASSLDLYMNTEAF	TRBV7-8	TRBJ1-1	13
ASSVGQGWTEAF	TRBV9	TRBJ1-1	12
ASSSRGAQTGVYEQY	TRBV7-9	TRBJ2-7	15
ASSGQNDEKLF	TRBV27	TRBJ1-4	11
ASSLDRGFSYEQY	TRBV5-1	TRBJ2-7	13
ASSLRGGVEQY	TRBV11-3	TRBJ2-7	11
ASSNMPGQRPSPDNEQF	TRBV5-4	TRBJ2-1	17
AWSVAGQVRYEQY	TRBV30	TRBJ2-7	13
ASSLGQGARGYT	TRBV28	TRBJ1-2	12
ASSFGQGNEKLF	TRBV28	TRBJ1-4	12
ASSVAGGSYNEQF	TRBV5-4	TRBJ2-1	13
ASSPLKPHEQY	TRBV6-5	TRBJ2-7	11
ASSIAGQTYEQY	TRBV19	TRBJ2-7	12
ASSWGGSANNQPQH	TRBV7-2	TRBJ1-5	14
ASSLRREGAGELF	TRBV4-3	TRBJ2-2	13
ASSSPGQGGYT	TRBV28	TRBJ1-2	11
ASSKAALETQY	TRBV21-1	TRBJ2-5	11
ASSASTYNEQF	TRBV9	TRBJ2-1	11
ASSSEAGGLSYNEQF	TRBV11-3	TRBJ2-1	15
ASSGGTSWEETQY	TRBV9	TRBJ2-5	13
ASSTHPGGVTEAF	TRBV6-6	TRBJ1-1	13
ASSQGRGQETQY	TRBV4-3	TRBJ2-5	12
ASAPGGNYGYT	TRBV27	TRBJ1-2	11
ASSEGGTGSTEAF	TRBV9	TRBJ1-1	13
ASSLVSWGVNTEAF	TRBV11-2	TRBJ1-1	14
ASSHMTSGREGETQY	TRBV10-2	TRBJ2-5	15
ASSLELVTGARDYGYT	TRBV5-4	TRBJ1-2	16
ASSQDWLGQGLDGYT	TRBV4-2	TRBJ1-2	15
ASSIEGHRVRQY	TRBV7-9	TRBJ2-7	12
ATQGYT	TRBV6-5	TRBJ1-2	6
ASSLGWGHQPQH	TRBV9	TRBJ1-5	12
ASSVREGLSYGYT	TRBV9	TRBJ1-2	13
ASSLIGGSQSYNEQF	TRBV27	TRBJ2-1	15
ASSTSGMDTEAF	TRBV5-1	TRBJ1-1	12
ASSFYQGTGNIQY	TRBV11-2	TRBJ2-4	13